Presented here are 13 T cell receptor beta chains from one specimen sequenced in a study of beta chain features in type 1 diabetes. Sequenced material consisted of expressed TCRB transcripts (all of the isolated RNA was reverse transcribed). TCRdb's copy holds only in-frame clones and misses some; the assay was immunoSEQ multiplex PCR. The table lists 200,000 to 250,000 clones, approximately 10% of them singletons. The sequenced sample consisted of central memory CD4+ T cells from blood. The receptors were sampled from a man between 18 and 29 years old in good health.

V usage is TRBV19 and J usage is TRBJ2-5; 9 bases line up with TRBD1. V shed 4 bases, J shed 5 bases, and the junction held 11 bases outside the gene matches. This CDR3 comprises 16 residues. CDR1 and CDR2 (germline): LNHDA, SQIVND (reference sequence). The CDR3 bases are TGTGCCAGTAGTAGCTTGCCGGGACAGGGCATGGAGACCCAGTACTTC. Protein product: CASSSLPGQGMETQYF.

This clone was counted a few times. This chain connects TRBV18 to TRBJ2-7, with D perhaps TRBD2 (5 bases). Looked up from germline, CDR1 is KGHSH and CDR2 is LQKENI. Trimming took off 3 bases at V and 7 bases at J, with 10 bases between the two ends. The CDR3 sequence is 12 residues long. The CDR3 coding sequence is TGTGCCAGCTCACCCCAATCGGGGGAGCAGTACTTC. Translated, it gives CASSPQSGEQYF.

This clone was picked up a small number of times. The J gene is TRBJ2-5, the V gene TRBV6-1; D possibly corresponds to TRBD1 (6 bases). The CDR3 extends over 14 amino acids. V was clipped by 9 bases and J by 5 bases, with 19 bases between them. From germline, CDR1 is MNHNS and CDR2 SASEGT. CDR3 residues: CASSQGGFWETQYF. CDR3 nucleotide sequence: TGTGCCAGTTCACAGGGTGGATTTTGGGAGACCCAGTACTTC.

The chain links TRBV7-9 to TRBJ2-1; D is ambiguous. The CDR3 is 14 residues long. Germline values: CDR1 SEHNR, CDR2 FQNEAQ (reference sequence). Trimming pared 1 base from V and 1 base from J, leaving 5 bases between. Here the CDR3 DNA reads TGTGCCAGCAGCTTAGGGGGTTCCTACAATGAGCAGTTCTTC. It is translated as CASSLGGSYNEQFF.

Details on this clone: The junction departs from germline at one end; a sequencing error may be responsible. The V gene is TRBV2, the J gene TRBJ2-1; D assignment may be TRBD1 or TRBD2 (5 bases each). This CDR3 region has 13 residues. CDR1 and CDR2 from the germline V gene are SNHLY and FYNNEI. The CDR3 here is CASSQADTAEQFF. CDR3 in DNA: TGTGCCAGCAGTCAAGCGGACACCGCGGAGCAGTTCTTC. Complete variable domain (other parts from reference TRBV2 and TRBJ2-1): EPEVTQTPSHQVTQMGQEVILRCVPISNHLYFYWYRQILGQKVEFLVSFYNNEISEKSEIFDDQFSVERPDGSNFTLKIRSTKLEDSAMYFCASSQADTAEQFFGPGTRLTVL.

This clone showed up many times. At one boundary the junction diverges from the germline segment, which might be a read error. The CDR3 DNA follows: TGTGCTAGCAGTCTAGACTGGGGAGGTGAGCAGTTCTTC. This sequence encodes CASSLDWGGEQFF. The rearrangement uses TRBV7-7 and TRBJ2-1; maybe TRBD2 (6 bases). From germline, CDR1 is SSHAT and CDR2 FNYEAQ (reference sequence). This CDR3 region has 13 residues.

A few counts support this clone. This may be a read error: a much more frequent sequence differs by one nucleotide. The chain couples TRBV10-3 to TRBJ2-1, with D tentatively TRBD2 (6 bases). V gave up 2 bases and J gave up 6 bases, with 11 bases separating them. Germline V gives CDR1 ENHRY, CDR2 SYGVKD. The CDR3 extends over 14 amino acids. The CDR3 sequence: CAISEAEGSNEQFF. CDR3 bases: TGTGCCATCAGTGAGGCGGAGGGTAGCAATGAGCAGTTCTTC.

The sample holds many counts of this clone. The chain links TRBV29-1 to TRBJ2-6; D unresolved. This CDR3 is 12 amino acids long. CDR1 and CDR2 (germline): SQVTM, ANQGSEA. CDR3: CGIRSGANVLTF. CDR3 DNA sequence: TGCGGAATCAGGTCTGGGGCCAACGTCCTGACTTTC.

The V call is TRBV4-3, the J call TRBJ2-7, with D perhaps being TRBD1 or TRBD2 (5 bases each). The CDR3 spans 16 residues. The germline gives CDR1 LGHNA, CDR2 YSLEER. The V gene lost 1 base and the J gene lost 5 bases, with 18 bases spanning the gap. CDR3 in DNA: TGCGCCAGCAGCCAAGTTGCTGGACCGAGGGGAAACGAGCAGTACTTC. Translating gives CASSQVAGPRGNEQYF.

The V gene is TRBV5-1, the J gene TRBJ2-4, with TRBD2 as a possible D gene (5 bases). The CDR3 length is 15 residues. Germline V CDR1 and CDR2: SGHRS, YFSETQ. The ends were cut back, 2 bases at V and 0 bases at J, with 9 bases in the middle. In nucleotides, the CDR3 is TGCGCCAGCAGCTTAGACGGACTAGCCAAAAACATTCAGTACTTC. Its protein product is CASSLDGLAKNIQYF.

The chain employs TRBV5-6 and TRBJ1-4; TRBD1 aligns across 10 bases. This CDR3 is built from 15 residues. The ends lost 1 base at V and 6 bases at J; junction bases unmatched: 3. CDR1 is SGHDT and CDR2 is YYEEEE in the germline V gene. This chain's CDR3 is CASSLRGTGDEKLFF. CDR3 nucleotide sequence: TGTGCCAGCAGCTTGCGGGGGACAGGGGATGAAAAACTGTTTTTT.

The chain employs TRBV6-1 and TRBJ2-7; 7 nucleotides match TRBD1. The CDR3 has 13 amino acids. Per the germline V gene, CDR1 is MNHNS and CDR2 is SASEGT. Trimming cost V 8 bases and J 3 bases; bases outside gene matches: 7. CDR3 residues: CASGSGTDYEQYF. In DNA form, the CDR3 reads TGTGCCAGCGGGTCCGGGACAGACTACGAGCAGTACTTC.

This clone was seen a few times. The gene calls are TRBV5-4 and TRBJ1-2; 7 positions match TRBD1. V was clipped by 4 bases and J by 2 bases; unmatched bases: 2. CDR1 and CDR2 (germline): SGHNT, YYREEE (reference sequence). The CDR3 has 13 residues. The CDR3 region is CASSQGQNYGYTF. Written as DNA, the CDR3 is TGTGCCAGCAGCCAGGGACAGAACTATGGCTACACCTTC. Full variable domain (rest looked up from reference TRBV5-4 and TRBJ1-2): ETGVTQSPTHLIKTRGQQVTLRCSSQSGHNTVSWYQQALGQGPQFIFQYYREEENGRGNFPPRFSGLQFPNYSSELNVNALELDDSALYLCASSQGQNYGYTFGSGTRLTVV.